Following are 20 T cell receptor beta chains from one sample sequenced in a study of beta chain features in type 1 diabetes. For these TCRs, the target antigens are not known. Findings and limits, study-wide: Shortening that was moderate but significant affected the TCRB CDR3s of Type 1 diabetes patients in all four CD4+ subsets.

cDNA synthesis used the whole RNA isolate, giving expressed TCRB sequences. Method: immunoSEQ multiplex PCR; TCRdb's copy keeps in-frame clones and lacks some. This sample has about 650,000 clones, with roughly 12% found just once. Sequencing used naive CD4+ T cells from blood. The receptors stem from a man younger than 45 with type 1 diabetes.

This clone showed up just a few times. CDR3 in DNA: TGCGCCAGCAGCCAAGATAGCAATCAGCCCCAGCATTTT. Protein sequence: CASSQDSNQPQHF. The rearrangement uses TRBV5-1 and TRBJ1-5; D is ambiguous. Germline values: CDR1 SGHRS, CDR2 YFSETQ. V was clipped by 4 bases and J by 0 bases, with 5 bases between them. This CDR3 contains 13 residues.

This clone was detected a few times. The gene calls are TRBV7-9 and TRBJ2-2, with TRBD1 matching 8 bases. This CDR3 has 15 residues. Germline CDR1 is SEHNR and CDR2 is FQNEAQ (reference sequence). The junction had 3 bases not matched to a gene; V was cut back by 5 bases and J by 1 base. CDR3 DNA: TGTGCCAGCAGCGACAGGGGATTGAACACCGGGGAGCTGTTTTTT. The encoded protein is CASSDRGLNTGELFF.

The chain is built from TRBV28 and TRBJ2-7; D possibly corresponds to TRBD2 (6 bases). In germline, CDR1 is MDHEN, CDR2 SYDVKM. The V end lost 4 bases, the J end lost 10 bases, and 20 bases lay between the germline ends. The CDR3 sequence is 14 residues long. CDR3 in DNA: TGTGCCAGCAGTTCACCCGGGACGCCGGGAGAACAGTACTTC. It encodes CASSSPGTPGEQYF.

The genes are TRBV6-5 and TRBJ1-2; a possible D gene is TRBD1 (5 bases). Germline V lookup: CDR1 MNHEY, CDR2 SVGAGI. This CDR3 contains 11 residues. V gave up 8 bases and J gave up 6 bases, with 10 bases separating them. This CDR3 is CASSQGHGYTF. The CDR3 DNA is TGTGCCAGCTCGCAGGGACATGGCTACACCTTC.

Regarding this clone: This specimen includes other DNA sequences encoding the same CDR3. The J gene is TRBJ2-3, the V gene TRBV7-2; D remains unclear. Per the germline V gene, CDR1 is SGHTA and CDR2 is FQGNSA. The CDR3 is made up of 12 amino acids. The V end lost 4 bases, the J end lost 2 bases, and 4 bases lay between the germline ends. CDR3 sequence: CASSSYTDTQYF. The CDR3 nucleotides read TGTGCCAGCAGCTCATACACAGATACGCAGTATTTT.

The table lists this clone with a few counts. The chain carries TRBV7-9 and TRBJ2-7, with TRBD2 as a possible D gene (7 bases). CDR1 and CDR2 from the germline V gene are SEHNR and FQNEAQ (reference sequence). V was pared by 2 bases and J by 5 bases, with 16 bases between. CDR3 size: 15 residues. The CDR3 region is CASSLTTGREHEQYF. CDR3 nucleotide sequence: TGTGCCAGCAGCTTAACTACAGGGAGGGAACACGAGCAGTACTTC.

The J gene is TRBJ1-2, the V gene TRBV30; 9 bases line up with TRBD1. The J segment lost 4 bases and the V segment lost 2 bases, leaving 8 bases of the junction unmatched. The CDR3 loop spans 15 amino acids. Looked up from germline, CDR1 is GTSNPN and CDR2 is SVGIG (reference sequence). CDR3 protein: CAWSRPGQGRYGYTF. CDR3 nucleotides: TGTGCCTGGAGTCGTCCGGGACAGGGCCGCTATGGCTACACCTTC.

The chain recombines TRBV29-1 with TRBJ1-5; maybe TRBD1 (5 bases). In germline, CDR1 is SQVTM, CDR2 ANQGSEA. The CDR3 loop spans 14 amino acids. V dropped 5 bases and J dropped 3 bases, with 14 bases sitting between them. CDR3 sequence (DNA): TGCAGCGTTTCCACCGGGACCTTCAATCAGCCCCAGCATTTT. Residues: CSVSTGTFNQPQHF.

This clone has more than one count but fewer than ten. The chain couples TRBV27 to TRBJ1-6; no reliable D call. Trimming removed 6 bases from V and 8 bases from J, with 11 bases in between. Germline loops: CDR1 MNHEY, CDR2 SMNVEV (reference sequence). The CDR3 extends over 13 amino acids. The CDR3 DNA follows: TGTGCCAGCAGCCAGGTAGCGGATTCACCCCTCCACTTT. This codes for CASSQVADSPLHF.

The rearrangement uses TRBV30 and TRBJ2-7, with unresolved D. The CDR3 has 13 residues. Germline V gene lookup returns CDR1 GTSNPN and CDR2 SVGIG (reference sequence). Between the trimmed V and J ends, which lost 7 bases and 3 bases, there was a span of 16 bases. The CDR3 is CASSDGPGYEQYF. CDR3 sequence (DNA): TGTGCCTCCTCCGATGGACCCGGCTACGAGCAGTACTTC.

This clone has just a few counts. The rearrangement joins TRBV7-6 to TRBJ2-7, with D possibly being TRBD2 (7 bases). Trimming left V 0 bases short and J 13 bases short, with 19 bases between. Germline loops: CDR1 SGHVS, CDR2 FNYEAQ. The CDR3 runs to 14 residues. DNA of the CDR3: TGTGCCAGCAGCTTAGCGGGGGAGGGACATTCCTATTACTTC. Encoded protein: CASSLAGEGHSYYF. Full variable domain (missing parts from reference TRBV7-6 and TRBJ2-7): GAGVSQSPRYKVTKRGQDVALRCDPISGHVSLYWYRQALGQGPEFLTYFNYEAQQDKSGLPNDRFSAERPEGSISTLTIQRTEQRDSAMYRCASSLAGEGHSYYFGPGTRLTVT.

In DNA form, the CDR3 reads TGTGCCAGCAGTGAAATCGCAGGGGGCCGGTACGAGCAGTACTTC. Protein product: CASSEIAGGRYEQYF. V and J are TRBV2 and TRBJ2-7; 8 positions match TRBD1. This CDR3 has 15 amino acids. Germline V lookup: CDR1 SNHLY, CDR2 FYNNEI. J lost 4 bases, V lost 2 bases, and 7 bases had no gene match.

This clone was picked up a small number of times. J is TRBJ1-1 and V is TRBV7-9; TRBD1 aligns across 8 bases. With 7 bases clipped from V and 4 bases from J, the junction kept 8 bases outside the gene matches. CDR1 is SEHNR, CDR2 FQNEAQ, per germline (reference sequence). The CDR3 covers 14 residues. The DNA for the CDR3 is TGTGCCAGCAAACTTCTTACAGGGGGCACTGAAGCTTTCTTT. Translating gives CASKLLTGGTEAFF.

There are a few counts of this clone. The V gene is TRBV30, the J gene TRBJ1-2, with a possible D match to TRBD1 (5 bases). Deletions cut 6 bases from V and 2 bases from J, with 13 bases between. CDR1 is GTSNPN, CDR2 SVGIG, per germline (reference sequence). CDR3 size: 13 residues. CDR3 loop: CACPEGPNYGYTF. The DNA of the CDR3 is TGTGCCTGCCCCGAGGGGCCGAACTATGGCTACACCTTC.

This clone was found a few times. The rearrangement uses TRBV7-9 and TRBJ2-7, with 7 nucleotides matching TRBD1. There are 15 residues in the CDR3. Germline V gene lookup returns CDR1 SEHNR and CDR2 FQNEAQ (reference sequence). V shed 5 bases, J shed 2 bases, and the junction held 9 bases outside the gene matches. CDR3 nucleotide sequence: TGTGCCAGCAGCGGATGGCCGGGACAGACCTACGAGCAGTACTTC. It encodes CASSGWPGQTYEQYF.

This clone was seen a handful of times. The chain carries TRBV21-1 and TRBJ2-1; the listed D gene, TRBD1, was not tested against the DNA. TRBV21-1 corresponds to a pseudogene. CDR3 size: 14 residues. The CDR3 loop is CASSNLRATNEQFF. In DNA, the CDR3 is TGTGCCAGCAGCAATCTCAGGGCGACAAATGAGCAGTTCTTC.

The chain links TRBV7-2 to TRBJ2-1, with D unresolved. Between the trimmed V and J ends, which lost 7 bases and 3 bases, there was a span of 7 bases. The CDR3 covers 12 residues. The germline CDR1 and CDR2 sequences are SGHTA and FQGNSA. The CDR3 loop reads CASNDYYNEQFF. DNA for the CDR3: TGTGCCAGCAACGATTACTACAATGAGCAGTTCTTC.

This chain joins TRBV5-1 and TRBJ1-2; 8 bases align to TRBD1. The CDR3 totals 16 residues. Per germline, CDR1 SGHRS and CDR2 YFSETQ. The V and J ends lost 4 bases and 5 bases, in that order; junction bases with no gene match: 13. The CDR3 DNA reads TGCGCCAGCAGCGGCGGACAGGGAACAGGTGGTTATGGCTACACCTTC. Translated, it gives CASSGGQGTGGYGYTF.

V and J are TRBV11-2 and TRBJ2-2; D ambiguous. Germline CDR1 is SGHAT and CDR2 is FQNNGV. V lost 1 base and J lost 5, with 5 bases in between. The CDR3 loop spans 13 amino acids. The CDR3 nucleotides read TGTGCCAGCAGCTTAGTACAAACCGGGGAGCTGTTTTTT. It is translated as CASSLVQTGELFF.

This clone was observed a handful of times. The chain has TRBV28 and TRBJ1-5; D is undetermined. V was cut by 10 bases and J by 3 bases, with 7 bases left in between. Germline values: CDR1 MDHEN, CDR2 SYDVKM. This CDR3 comprises 11 residues. Here the CDR3 reads CATKNNQPQHF. The DNA for the CDR3 is TGTGCCACGAAGAACAATCAGCCCCAGCATTTT.